This TCR beta chain was obtained from a study of blood T cell repertoires in COVID-19. Study information: COVID-19 samples, acute and convalescent, were from the United States, Italy and Spain. The analysed material was cDNA or gDNA that came from T cells, B-cell-depleted T cells, or PBMCs.

Study processing details: Reference gene primer amplification gave estimated nucleated cell counts. The repertoire was sequenced with immunoSEQ multiplex PCR; TCRdb's copy has only in-frame clones and lacks some. V, J and clone size are taken as reported in that table, and D and trimming were inferred from the DNA itself. The sample records fewer than 350,000 clones, more than 80% being singletons. During active infection, Seattle patients enrolled and were then monitored through disease. Concerning this clone: A much larger clone differs from this one at a single base, so this may be a read error.

Sequences were obtained from peripheral blood. The clonotype originates from a woman in her 30s with COVID-19, enrolled during active disease.

The CDR3 region is CASKSGDSYGYTF. CDR3 sequence (DNA): TGTGCCAGCAAGTCGGGGGACAGCTATGGCTACACCTTC. The rearrangement joins TRBV12-3 or TRBV12-4 to TRBJ1-2; 7 bases map to TRBD1. Trimming removed 7 bases from V and 4 bases from J; junction bases left unmatched: 6. This CDR3 region has 13 residues.